This T cell receptor (beta chain) emerged from a study of blood T cell repertoires in COVID-19. Study context: Acute and convalescent COVID-19 specimens originated in the United States, Italy and Spain. In each case, the material was cDNA or gDNA derived from T cells, B-cell-depleted T cells, or PBMCs.

Trimming took 4 bases from V and 1 from J, leaving 10 bases between them. The length of the CDR3 is 14 residues. CDR1 and CDR2 from the germline V gene are LGHDT and YNNKEL (reference sequence). As processed by the authors: The authors estimated nucleated cell counts from reference gene primer amplification. Clones were sequenced by immunoSEQ multiplex PCR, and TCRdb holds only the in-frame ones, with some missing. The DNA was the basis for D and trimming; V, J and clone size are from that table. This sample yields some 200,000 clones, of which about 88% are seen a single time; around 1.6% belongs to the top ten.

This chain links TRBV3-1 (or the pseudogene TRBV3-2) with TRBJ2-5, with unresolved D. The origin of this receptor is a man in his sixties or seventies with acute or convalescent COVID-19. The sequenced sample consisted of peripheral blood. The chain's CDR3 is CASSPLGGQETQYF. The CDR3 DNA is TGTGCCAGCAGCCCCCTAGGCGGCCAAGAGACCCAGTACTTC.